This T cell receptor beta chain emerged from a study of blood T cell repertoires in COVID-19. The data were produced by immunoSEQ multiplex PCR, yet TCRdb's version contains in-frame clones alone and is incomplete. The table lists roughly 6,100 clones, more than 75% of them singletons, with about 48% in the top ten. This CDR3 region has 14 residues. V dropped 2 bases and J dropped 8 bases, with 13 bases sitting between them. Germline V gene lookup returns CDR1 MNHEY and CDR2 SMNVEV (reference sequence). Sample: peripheral blood. The chain uses TRBV27 and TRBJ2-1; maybe TRBD2 (5 bases). The TCR originated in a human donor in a cohort sampled during active COVID-19. The CDR3 protein is CASSLSSPGDEQFF. CDR3 coding DNA: TGTGCCAGCAGTTTAAGCTCCCCCGGGGATGAGCAGTTCTTC.